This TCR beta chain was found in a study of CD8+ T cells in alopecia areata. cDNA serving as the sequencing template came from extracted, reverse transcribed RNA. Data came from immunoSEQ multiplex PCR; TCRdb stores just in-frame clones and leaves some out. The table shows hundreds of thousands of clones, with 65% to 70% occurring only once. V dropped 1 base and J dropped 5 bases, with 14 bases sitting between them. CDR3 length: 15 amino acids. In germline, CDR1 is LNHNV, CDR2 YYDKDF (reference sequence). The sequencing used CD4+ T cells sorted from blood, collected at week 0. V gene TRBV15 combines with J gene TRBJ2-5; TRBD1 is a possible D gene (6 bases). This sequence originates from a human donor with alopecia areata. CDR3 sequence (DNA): TGTGCCACCAGCAGAGGTGGACAGCGTGGGGAGACCCAGTACTTC. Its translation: CATSRGGQRGETQYF.